The 20 T cell receptor beta chains below were found in one sample sequenced in a study of shared clonotypes between healthy human individuals. The method was immunoSEQ multiplex PCR; TCRdb's version includes in-frame clones alone and lacks a portion of them. The table lists 2,500,000 or so clones, around 90% of them singletons. The sequenced material came from naive CD4+ T cells from PBMCs. Documented subset: CD45RA+ positively selected. The receptors come from a man aged 18 to 29 in good health. Some clones in this sample may be carry-over from other donors' samples.

Only one count was recorded for this clone. The chain employs TRBV27 and TRBJ2-7; 9 bases map to TRBD2. The V and J ends lost 5 bases and 0 bases, in that order; junction bases with no gene match: 11. Germline loops: CDR1 MNHEY, CDR2 SMNVEV (reference sequence). The CDR3 is made up of 17 amino acids. This chain's CDR3 is CASSPTSGSSPSYEQYF. The CDR3 DNA reads TGTGCCAGCAGTCCGACTAGCGGTAGTTCCCCCTCCTACGAGCAGTACTTC.

This sequence joins TRBV10-3 and TRBJ2-7; D is unresolved. CDR1 and CDR2 from the germline V gene are ENHRY and SYGVKD. Deletions cut 2 bases from V and 1 base from J, with 6 bases between. There are 13 residues in the CDR3. The CDR3 bases are TGTGCCATCAGTGAGCGGCAGTCCTACGAGCAGTACTTC. Translated, it gives CAISERQSYEQYF.

This rearrangement joins TRBV4-1 to TRBJ2-6; 13 positions match TRBD2. Trimming took 4 bases from V and 0 from J; bases not matched to a gene: 6. The germline gives CDR1 MGHRA, CDR2 YSYEKL. The length of the CDR3 is 19 residues. The CDR3 DNA reads as TGCGCCAGCAGCCCCTTGACTAGCGGGAGGCCCTCTGGGGCCAACGTCCTGACTTTC. The encoded protein is CASSPLTSGRPSGANVLTF.

The chain has TRBV19 and TRBJ2-3; 16 bases match TRBD2. CDR1 and CDR2 (germline): LNHDA, SQIVND (reference sequence). The length of the CDR3 is 16 residues. V shed 4 bases and J 7 bases; nucleotides not matched to a gene: 5. The CDR3 bases are TGTGCCAGTAGTAAGGGACTAGCGGGAGGGGTAAATACGCAGTATTTT. Translated: CASSKGLAGGVNTQYF.

The V call is TRBV11-3, the J call TRBJ2-2; a possible D gene is TRBD2 (6 bases). The CDR3 runs 16 residues. Germline V gives CDR1 SGHNT, CDR2 YENEEA. Trimming left V 2 bases short and J 6 bases short, with 16 bases between. The CDR3 DNA sequence: TGTGCCAGCAGCTTAACGGGGAGGCAGGGCGCCGGGGAGCTGTTTTTT. As protein: CASSLTGRQGAGELFF.

The chain combines TRBV28 with TRBJ1-5, with 8 nucleotides matching TRBD1. V trimming: 6 bases; J trimming: 5 bases; junction bases outside the gene matches: 12. The CDR3 runs to 16 residues. Germline-derived CDR1 and CDR2 are MDHEN and SYDVKM. DNA of the CDR3: TGTGCCAGCAGCCCTTTGCAGGGGGCGATAGATCAGCCCCAGCATTTT. Its translation: CASSPLQGAIDQPQHF.

J is TRBJ2-2 and V is TRBV18; TRBD1 is a possible D gene (6 bases). Trimming removed 3 bases at V and 4 bases at J, with 12 bases between. CDR1 and CDR2 (germline): KGHSH, LQKENI. The CDR3 is 15 amino acids. The CDR3 loop reads CASSPSDSLTGELFF. The CDR3 nucleotides read TGTGCCAGCTCACCCTCGGACAGCCTCACCGGGGAGCTGTTTTTT.

The rearrangement links TRBV2 to TRBJ2-7; D remains unclear. The V gene's germline CDR1 is SNHLY and CDR2 FYNNEI. The CDR3 length is 13 residues. Trimming cost V 4 bases and J 7 bases, with 14 bases left between them. The CDR3 protein is CASSVLPIGEQYF. The CDR3 DNA reads TGTGCCAGCAGTGTTCTACCGATCGGGGAGCAGTACTTC.

The chain has TRBV28 and TRBJ2-7; 11 nucleotides agree with TRBD1. Unmatched junction bases numbered 4, after V lost 4 bases and J lost 5 bases. Germline V gives CDR1 MDHEN, CDR2 SYDVKM. This CDR3 is built from 14 residues. In DNA, the CDR3 is TGTGCCAGCAGTTGGGCGGGACAGGGGGACGAGCAGTACTTC. Translating gives CASSWAGQGDEQYF.

The V and J genes are TRBV5-6 and TRBJ2-7; D is perhaps TRBD2 (5 bases). V was shortened by 4 bases and J by 5 bases, with 10 bases between the two germline ends. Germline V gene lookup returns CDR1 SGHDT and CDR2 YYEEEE. This CDR3 is built from 12 residues. In nucleotides, the CDR3 is TGTGCCAGCAGCCAAAGGCGGGACGAGCAGTACTTC. Amino acid sequence: CASSQRRDEQYF.

J is TRBJ2-1 and V is TRBV28; D possibly uses TRBD1 or TRBD2 (5 bases each). The germline V and J ends were trimmed by 6 bases and 4 bases, with 13 bases remaining between them. Germline V gene lookup returns CDR1 MDHEN and CDR2 SYDVKM. This CDR3 has 14 amino acids. CDR3 in DNA: TGTGCCAGCAGGAGGGGATACATGTACAATGAGCAGTTCTTC. It codes for CASRRGYMYNEQFF.

The rearrangement joins TRBV7-3 to TRBJ2-7; 7 bases agree with TRBD2. J was trimmed by 1 base and V by 2 bases; bases with no gene match: 5. This CDR3 spans 15 amino acids. CDR1 and CDR2 from the germline V gene are SGHTA and FQGTGA. The CDR3 nucleotides read TGTGCCAGCAGCTTACAGGCTAGCGGTTCCTACGAGCAGTACTTC. Encoded protein: CASSLQASGSYEQYF.

This clone was counted only a few times. The chain is built from TRBV7-3 and TRBJ1-1; a weak D match, TRBD1 (6 bases). The length of the CDR3 is 13 residues. Germline values: CDR1 SGHTA, CDR2 FQGTGA. Deletions cut 5 bases from V and 3 bases from J, with 10 bases between. The CDR3 coding sequence is TGTGCCAGCAGCCAAGGGACATACACTGAAGCTTTCTTT. Its translation is CASSQGTYTEAFF. Full variable domain (remainder filled in from reference TRBV7-3 and TRBJ1-1): GAGVSQTPSNKVTEKGKYVELRCDPISGHTALYWYRQSLGQGPEFLIYFQGTGAADDSGLPNDRFFAVRPEGSVSTLKIQRTERGDSAVYLCASSQGTYTEAFFGQGTRLTVV.

CDR3 amino acids: CASSLKAGYTDTQYF. The CDR3 coding sequence is TGTGCCAGCAGTCTCAAAGCGGGATACACAGATACGCAGTATTTT. The gene calls are TRBV27 and TRBJ2-3; TRBD2 aligns across 7 bases. V lost 5 bases and J lost 2; bases outside the gene matches: 7. Germline V lookup: CDR1 MNHEY, CDR2 SMNVEV (reference sequence). CDR3 length equals 15 residues.

A remark on this clone: The same CDR3 is also encoded by other DNA sequences in this sample. This chain links TRBV6-5 with TRBJ2-3; TRBD1 might be the D (6 bases). V lost 2 bases and J lost 3, with 15 bases in between. The germline CDR1 and CDR2 sequences are MNHEY and SVGAGI. The CDR3 length is 16 residues. Written as DNA, the CDR3 is TGTGCCAGCAGTTACCGGCGGACAGCCGGTACAGATACGCAGTATTTT. Translated, it gives CASSYRRTAGTDTQYF.

This clone has just one count. This chain links TRBV19 with TRBJ1-5, with D maybe TRBD1 (5 bases). Between the trimmed V and J ends, which lost 7 bases and 7 bases, there was a span of 20 bases. CDR3 length equals 15 residues. CDR1 is LNHDA, CDR2 SQIVND, per germline (reference sequence). CDR3 region: CASNTLGGGSQPQHF. DNA of the CDR3: TGTGCCAGTAACACTCTCGGGGGTGGGTCGCAGCCCCAGCATTTT.

V and J are TRBV5-1 and TRBJ2-3, with 9 bases that match TRBD2. The V gene's germline CDR1 is SGHRS and CDR2 YFSETQ. The CDR3 has 18 amino acids. V dropped 0 bases and J dropped 3; count of bases not matched to a gene: 11. This chain's CDR3 is CASSLAGLAGSYTDTQYF. The DNA of the CDR3 is TGCGCCAGCAGCTTGGCCGGGCTAGCGGGATCTTATACAGATACGCAGTATTTT. Variable domain in full (rest from reference TRBV5-1 and TRBJ2-3): KAGVTQTPRYLIKTRGQQVTLSCSPISGHRSVSWYQQTPGQGLQFLFEYFSETQRNKGNFPGRFSGRQFSNSRSEMNVSTLELGDSALYLCASSLAGLAGSYTDTQYFGPGTRLTVL.

As for this clone: Other DNA variants within this sample encode the same CDR3. V usage is TRBV10-3 and J usage is TRBJ2-7; D not certain. CDR1 and CDR2 (germline): ENHRY, SYGVKD. V lost 3 bases and J lost 7, with 7 bases in between. The CDR3 is made up of 11 amino acids. Here the CDR3 DNA reads TGTGCCATCAGTGAAGGTAGAGAGCAGTACTTC. This translates into CAISEGREQYF.

The V call is TRBV7-6, the J call TRBJ2-1; 10 nucleotides match TRBD2. V trimming: 8 bases; J trimming: 5 bases; junction bases outside the gene matches: 15. This CDR3 region has 17 residues. CDR1 is SGHVS, CDR2 FNYEAQ, per germline. The CDR3 region is CASQAGGVSNPDNEQFF. The DNA for the CDR3 is TGTGCCAGCCAAGCGGGAGGGGTCTCAAATCCCGACAATGAGCAGTTCTTC.

As concerns this clone: Distinct nucleotide sequences in the sample also encode this CDR3. This chain joins TRBV29-1 and TRBJ1-1, with no clear D. The V end was cut by 5 bases, the J end by 0 bases, with 10 bases between. The CDR3 totals 13 residues. Germline V lookup: CDR1 SQVTM, CDR2 ANQGSEA. In nucleotides, the CDR3 is TGCAGCGTTCGCGGGGTATTGAACACTGAAGCTTTCTTT. Its protein is CSVRGVLNTEAFF. Together with reference TRBV29-1 and TRBJ1-1, the CDR3 gives the full variable domain: SAVISQKPSRDICQRGTSLTIQCQVDSQVTMMFWYRQQPGQSLTLIATANQGSEATYESGFVIDKFPISRPNLTFSTLTVSNMSPEDSSIYLCSVRGVLNTEAFFGQGTRLTVV.